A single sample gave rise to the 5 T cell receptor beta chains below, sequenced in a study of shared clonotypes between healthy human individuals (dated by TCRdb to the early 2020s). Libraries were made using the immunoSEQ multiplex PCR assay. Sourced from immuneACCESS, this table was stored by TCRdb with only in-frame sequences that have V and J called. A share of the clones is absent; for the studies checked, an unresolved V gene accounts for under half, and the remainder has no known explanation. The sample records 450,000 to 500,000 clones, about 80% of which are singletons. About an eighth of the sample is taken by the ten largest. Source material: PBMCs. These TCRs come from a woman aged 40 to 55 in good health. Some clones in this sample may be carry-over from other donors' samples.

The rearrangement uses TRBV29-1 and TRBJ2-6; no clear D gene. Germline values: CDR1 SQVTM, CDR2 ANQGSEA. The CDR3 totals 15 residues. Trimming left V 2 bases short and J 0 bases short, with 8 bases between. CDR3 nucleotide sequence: TGCAGCGTTGAATGGCTGAGCTCTGGGGCCAACGTCCTGACTTTC. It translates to CSVEWLSSGANVLTF.

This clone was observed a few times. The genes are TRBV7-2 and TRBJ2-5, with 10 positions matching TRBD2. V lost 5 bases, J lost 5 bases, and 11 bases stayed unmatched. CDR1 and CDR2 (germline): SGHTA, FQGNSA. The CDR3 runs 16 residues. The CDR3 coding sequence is TGTGCCAGCAGCCCCTATTCGCTAGCGGGAGTTGAGACCCAGTACTTC. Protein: CASSPYSLAGVETQYF.

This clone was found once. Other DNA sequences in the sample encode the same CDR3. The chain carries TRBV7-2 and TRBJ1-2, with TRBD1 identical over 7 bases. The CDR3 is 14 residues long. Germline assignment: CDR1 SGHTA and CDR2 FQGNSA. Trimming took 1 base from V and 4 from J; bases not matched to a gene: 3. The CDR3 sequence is CASSLDRGPYGYTF. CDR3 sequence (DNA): TGTGCCAGCAGCTTAGACAGGGGTCCCTATGGCTACACCTTC.

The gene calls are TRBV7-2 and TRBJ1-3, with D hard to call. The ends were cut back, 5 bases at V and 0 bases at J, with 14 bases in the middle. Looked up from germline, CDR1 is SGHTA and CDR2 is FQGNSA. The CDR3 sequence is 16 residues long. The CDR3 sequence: CASSPRHLFSGNTIYF. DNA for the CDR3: TGTGCCAGCAGCCCAAGACACCTCTTCTCTGGAAACACCATATATTTT.

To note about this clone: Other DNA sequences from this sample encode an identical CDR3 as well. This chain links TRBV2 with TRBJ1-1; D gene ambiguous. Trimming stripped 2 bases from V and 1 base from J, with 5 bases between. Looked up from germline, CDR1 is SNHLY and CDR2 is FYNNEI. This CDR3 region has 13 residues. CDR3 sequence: CASSELPNTEAFF. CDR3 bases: TGTGCCAGCAGTGAACTCCCGAACACTGAAGCTTTCTTT.